The 7 T cell receptor beta chains reported below all come from one sample, sequenced in a study of OX40 agonist ivuxolimab in advanced cancers. Sequencing used immunoSEQ multiplex PCR; TCRdb keeps in-frame clones, though not all of them. The repertoire holds 65,000 to 90,000 clones, with around 90% as singletons. This specimen was CD4+ or CD8+ T cells sorted from blood, taken in a trial of the OX40 agonist ivuxolimab. These receptors were obtained from an adult with an advanced solid tumor such as melanoma, head and neck, liver or kidney cancer.

This clone has just a few counts. This chain links TRBV7-9 with TRBJ1-2; unclear D gene. The V and J ends lost 3 bases and 7 bases respectively, with 6 bases between them. CDR1 and CDR2 (germline): SEHNR, FQNEAQ (reference sequence). CDR3 length: 11 amino acids. The DNA of the CDR3 is TGTGCCAGCAGCTTGACGGCTGGCTACACCTTC. Translated: CASSLTAGYTF.

The rearrangement links TRBV19 to TRBJ2-3; tentatively, D is TRBD2 (6 bases). This CDR3 region has 13 residues. V was clipped by 5 bases and J by 4 bases, with 10 bases between them. Germline values: CDR1 LNHDA, CDR2 SQIVND (reference sequence). CDR3 protein: CASSLRRADTQYF. CDR3 DNA sequence: TGTGCCAGTAGTCTCCGGAGGGCAGATACGCAGTATTTT.

The chain joins TRBV7-2 to TRBJ1-6; 10 nucleotides match TRBD1. This CDR3 spans 15 amino acids. J was trimmed by 10 bases and V by 6 bases; bases with no gene match: 9. From germline, CDR1 is SGHTA and CDR2 FQGNSA. As DNA, the CDR3 is TGTGCCAGCAGGGCCGGGACAGGGGATGGATCACCCCTCCACTTT. The encoded protein is CASRAGTGDGSPLHF. The full variable domain, its missing parts supplied by reference TRBV7-2 and TRBJ1-6, is GAGVSQSPSNKVTEKGKDVELRCDPISGHTALYWYRQSLGQGLEFLIYFQGNSAPDKSGLPSDRFSAERTGGSVSTLTIQRTQQEDSAVYLCASRAGTGDGSPLHFGNGTRLTVT.

The J gene is TRBJ2-1, the V gene TRBV7-2; 10 nucleotides match TRBD1. The CDR3 extends over 14 amino acids. Trimming cost V 5 bases and J 8 bases; bases outside gene matches: 6. Germline-derived CDR1 and CDR2 are SGHTA and FQGNSA. The CDR3 spells CASSQTGGSDEQFF. CDR3 sequence (DNA): TGTGCCAGCAGCCAGACAGGGGGCTCGGATGAGCAGTTCTTC.

This chain links TRBV29-1 with TRBJ2-3; D unclear. Trimming took 3 bases from V and 0 from J, leaving 7 bases between them. This CDR3 is 13 amino acids long. Germline V gene sequence: CDR1 SQVTM, CDR2 ANQGSEA. DNA of the CDR3: TGCAGCGTTGATTTGCCAAGCACAGATACGCAGTATTTT. Protein sequence: CSVDLPSTDTQYF.

The chain recombines TRBV5-1 with TRBJ2-2, with TRBD1 identical over 7 bases. Trimming at V came to 1 base and at J to 7 bases, leaving 7 bases not matched to a gene. The germline V gene encodes CDR1 SGHRS and CDR2 YFSETQ. The CDR3 contains 15 residues. The DNA for the CDR3 is TGCGCCAGCAGCTTGAGAACGTCAGGGGGCGGGGAGCTGTTTTTT. Translated: CASSLRTSGGGELFF. Full variable domain (outside the CDR3, taken from reference TRBV5-1 and TRBJ2-2): KAGVTQTPRYLIKTRGQQVTLSCSPISGHRSVSWYQQTPGQGLQFLFEYFSETQRNKGNFPGRFSGRQFSNSRSEMNVSTLELGDSALYLCASSLRTSGGGELFFGEGSRLTVL.

This chain joins TRBV6-5 and TRBJ2-1; TRBD2 is a possible D gene (6 bases). Trimming shortened V by 4 bases and J by 4 bases, and 14 bases separated the two germline ends. Germline lookup yields CDR1 MNHEY and CDR2 SVGAGI. The CDR3 totals 15 residues. CDR3: CASSFERTTYNEQFF. The CDR3 coding sequence is TGTGCCAGCAGTTTCGAAAGGACTACTTACAATGAGCAGTTCTTC.